Reported below is one TCR beta chain. This entry comes from a study of blood T cell repertoires in COVID-19. Study at large: Specimens from acute and convalescent COVID-19 originated in the United States, Italy and Spain. In each case, the material was cDNA or gDNA derived from T cells, B-cell-depleted T cells, or PBMCs.

Profiling relied on immunoSEQ multiplex PCR, and the TCRdb table lists in-frame clones only, not all of them. The table has about 33,000 clones, approximately 85% seen once. The CDR3 is 15 residues long. V shed 2 bases and J shed 0 bases, with 10 bases lying between them. Germline V gene lookup returns CDR1 LNHDA and CDR2 SQIVND (reference sequence). This receptor was obtained from a human donor in a cohort sampled during active COVID-19. The V and J genes are TRBV19 and TRBJ1-1, with D possibly matching TRBD1 (6 bases). Sequencing input: peripheral blood. The CDR3 reads CASSIMGAMNTEAFF. The CDR3, as DNA: TGTGCCAGTAGTATAATGGGGGCCATGAACACTGAAGCTTTCTTT. Based on the CDR3 plus reference TRBV19 and TRBJ1-1, the full variable domain is DGGITQSPKYLFRKEGQNVTLSCEQNLNHDAMYWYRQDPGQGLRLIYYSQIVNDFQKGDIAEGYSVSREKKESFPLTVTSAQKNPTAFYLCASSIMGAMNTEAFFGQGTRLTVV.